Below are 18 T cell receptor beta chains sequenced from a single sample in a study of blood T cells in healthy people across ages. Then a second PCR, running about 6 to 11 cycles, was carried out with a sample-barcoded 5' primer and a J-beta primer mix. TCRdb independently ran MiXCR on the 5' RACE reads; one entry per CDR3 protein. This table holds about 640,000 distinct CDR3 sequences, around 54% found once. The sample taken for sequencing was blood. These receptor sequences come from a man between 60 and 75 years old in good health.

The chain uses TRBV2 and TRBJ2-1, with 10 bases fitting TRBD1. CDR3 length: 14 amino acids. Losses at the gene ends were 6 bases for V and 7 bases for J; bases not matched to a gene: 6. Looked up from germline, CDR1 is SNHLY and CDR2 is FYNNEI. CDR3 protein: CASSRDRGSNEQFF. The CDR3 nucleotides are TGTGCCAGCAGCCGGGACAGGGGATCTAATGAGCAGTTCTTC.

This clonotype was detected a few times. V usage is TRBV5-1 and J usage is TRBJ2-2; the D gene is possibly TRBD1 (6 bases). Germline V gene sequence: CDR1 SGHRS, CDR2 YFSETQ. The V end lost 5 bases, the J end lost 2 bases, and 13 bases lay between the germline ends. The CDR3 runs 15 residues. The CDR3: CASRAGTQNTGELFF. Written as DNA, the CDR3 is TGCGCCAGCAGGGCCGGGACACAAAACACCGGGGAGCTGTTTTTT.

The V gene is TRBV20-1, the J gene TRBJ2-7, with D perhaps being TRBD1 or TRBD2 (6 bases each). Germline CDR1 and CDR2: DFQATT and SNEGSKA (reference sequence). The CDR3 loop spans 13 amino acids. Trimming took 3 bases from V and 4 from J, leaving 13 bases between them. In DNA form, the CDR3 reads TGCAGTGCTAGCCCCGGGGGCGAATACGAGCAGTACTTC. Protein: CSASPGGEYEQYF.

Only a few counts were recorded for this clonotype. The chain has TRBV9 and TRBJ2-3; no clear D gene. The CDR3 is 16 residues long. The V gene's germline CDR1 is SGDLS and CDR2 YYNGEE. With 0 bases removed from V and 1 base from J, the gap between germline ends came to 12 bases. The CDR3 region has the DNA TGTGCCAGCAGCGTAGCGGGCTCCCGGGGCACAGATACGCAGTATTTT. Protein product: CASSVAGSRGTDTQYF.

This clonotype came up once. The chain is built from TRBV9 and TRBJ2-7; D not resolved. Near its end, the DNA agrees better with TRBJ2-5, so the J call may be wrong. The CDR3 loop spans 15 amino acids. Germline V CDR1 and CDR2: SGDLS, YYNGEE. The CDR3 DNA reads as TGTGCCAGCAGCGTAGGGCCGTTTCCCCAAGAGACCCAGTACTTC. Encoded protein: CASSVGPFPQETQYF.

The rearrangement joins TRBV5-1 to TRBJ2-7; D is perhaps TRBD1 (6 bases). Trimming removed 3 bases at V and 2 bases at J, with 12 bases between. This CDR3 is 14 amino acids long. The germline V gene has CDR1 SGHRS and CDR2 YFSETQ. CDR3 DNA: TGCGCCAGCAGCTGCAAGGACAGAGCCTACGAGCAGTACTTC. This gives the protein CASSCKDRAYEQYF.

The V call is TRBV6-1, the J call TRBJ1-6, with unresolved D. The germline gives CDR1 MNHNS, CDR2 SASEGT. V lost 7 bases, J lost 7 bases, and 14 bases lay in between. This CDR3 has 14 residues. Here the CDR3 reads CASTYRSRNSPLHF. CDR3 nucleotides: TGTGCCAGCACCTACAGAAGCCGGAATTCACCCCTCCACTTT.

This clonotype was observed many times. The chain couples TRBV12-3 or TRBV12-4 to TRBJ2-5; 11 bases are shared with TRBD1. The J segment lost 4 bases and the V segment lost 4 bases, leaving 5 bases of the junction unmatched. This CDR3 has 15 residues. DNA of the CDR3: TGTGCCAGCAGTTCCGGGACAGGGGGAACAGAGACCCAGTACTTC. Its translation: CASSSGTGGTETQYF.

This clonotype was seen just once. The rearrangement uses TRBV9 and TRBJ2-2; unclear D gene. CDR1 and CDR2 (germline): SGDLS, YYNGEE. This CDR3 region has 15 residues. V was shortened by 3 bases and J by 3 bases, with 12 bases between the two germline ends. CDR3: CASSAMQADTGELFF. The CDR3 bases are TGTGCCAGCAGCGCGATGCAGGCGGACACCGGGGAGCTGTTTTTT.

This clonotype was picked up many times. The chain links TRBV11-2 to TRBJ2-5, with 7 positions matching TRBD2. This CDR3 region has 15 residues. Trimming cost V 5 bases and J 4 bases; bases outside gene matches: 10. From germline, CDR1 is SGHAT and CDR2 FQNNGV. The CDR3 bases are TGTGCCAGCAGCCGGACTAGTATTGGGAGAGAGACCCAGTACTTC. Amino acids: CASSRTSIGRETQYF.

The chain uses TRBV7-2 and TRBJ2-1, with D unresolved. The CDR3 totals 14 residues. Trimming removed 5 bases from V and 10 bases from J, with 18 bases in between. The V gene's germline CDR1 is SGHTA and CDR2 FQGNSA. The CDR3, as DNA: TGTACCAGCAGCCCTTACGACCCGCGCGGAGAGCAGTTCTTC. This translates into CTSSPYDPRGEQFF.

This chain's CDR3 is CASLTAGLSYEQYF. CDR3 nucleotides: TGTGCCAGTTTGACCGCAGGACTCTCCTACGAGCAGTACTTC. This rearrangement joins TRBV11-2 to TRBJ2-7, with a tentative D call TRBD2 (5 bases). The CDR3 covers 14 residues. Per germline, CDR1 SGHAT and CDR2 FQNNGV. The V end was cut by 9 bases, the J end by 0 bases, with 15 bases between.

This clonotype was found a few times. The V and J genes are TRBV7-2 and TRBJ2-5; TRBD2 aligns across 7 bases. CDR1 SGHTA and CDR2 FQGNSA come from the germline V gene. Losses at the gene ends were 0 bases for V and 4 bases for J; bases not matched to a gene: 2. The CDR3 consists of 14 residues. CDR3: CASSLAGGIETQYF. The CDR3 DNA follows: TGTGCCAGCAGCTTAGCGGGGGGGATAGAGACCCAGTACTTC.

The chain employs TRBV2 and TRBJ2-7, with D perhaps TRBD1 (6 bases). Germline lookup yields CDR1 SNHLY and CDR2 FYNNEI. Trimming removed 3 bases from V and 2 bases from J, with 8 bases in between. CDR3 length: 13 residues. The CDR3 is CASSDKGAYEQYF. The CDR3 DNA is TGTGCCAGCAGTGATAAGGGGGCCTACGAGCAGTACTTC.

The gene calls are TRBV7-2 and TRBJ2-5; D remains ambiguous. The CDR3 totals 14 residues. Germline V gene sequence: CDR1 SGHTA, CDR2 FQGNSA. The V end was cut by 2 bases, the J end by 3 bases, with 10 bases between. The CDR3 nucleotides read TGTGCCAGCAGCTTACATGGAAACAAAGAGACCCAGTACTTC. As protein: CASSLHGNKETQYF. Using reference TRBV7-2 and TRBJ2-5 for the parts outside the CDR3, the full variable domain is GAGVSQSPSNKVTEKGKDVELRCDPISGHTALYWYRQSLGQGLEFLIYFQGNSAPDKSGLPSDRFSAERTGGSVSTLTIQRTQQEDSAVYLCASSLHGNKETQYFGPGTRLLVL.

This clonotype was seen once. V is TRBV5-1 and J is TRBJ2-1, with TRBD2 matching over 7 bases. Germline trimming cut 4 bases from V and 6 bases from J; bases unmatched to any gene: 7. Looked up from germline, CDR1 is SGHRS and CDR2 is YFSETQ. This CDR3 has 14 residues. CDR3 in DNA: TGCGCCAGCAGCCTTATTGGGACTACCAATGAGCAGTTCTTC. Translation gives CASSLIGTTNEQFF.

This chain uses TRBV11-2 with TRBJ2-3; D might be TRBD2 (6 bases). Germline values: CDR1 SGHAT, CDR2 FQNNGV. CDR3 size: 14 residues. V lost 4 bases and J lost 5, with 13 bases in between. DNA of the CDR3: TGTGCCAGCAGCTCCCGCGGGGTGGGAGATACGCAGTATTTT. It encodes CASSSRGVGDTQYF.

The chain has TRBV2 and TRBJ2-3; D gene ambiguous. This CDR3 has 14 residues. CDR1 is SNHLY and CDR2 is FYNNEI in the germline V gene. V was clipped by 4 bases and J by 2 bases, with 10 bases between them. The CDR3 region has the DNA TGTGCCAGCAGTGGGACCTCTTCCACAGATACGCAGTATTTT. It codes for CASSGTSSTDTQYF.